The present entry profiles one TCR beta chain with its context. The data are from a study of memory CD4+ T cells and cytomegalovirus serostatus. Study as a whole: Of the healthy Belgian adults, several were CMV seropositive and about 24 seronegative.

Original methodology: After removing out-of-frame reads, 2,204,828 distinct TCRbeta sequences remained. TCRdb keeps only in-frame clones here, not all; method: immunoSEQ multiplex PCR. V and J calls and clone size follow that table, whereas D and trimming were derived from the DNA. The sample consists of 40,000 to 55,000 clones, 82% of them appearing once. The sort gate was single viable CD3+CD4+CD8-CD45RO+ cells for memory CD4+ T cells. CMV serostatus came from serum IgG against pp150, pp28, p38, p52. The CDR3 sequence is 14 residues long. Trimming removed 7 bases from V and 0 bases from J; junction bases left unmatched: 3. CDR1 SQVTM and CDR2 ANQGSEA come from the germline V gene.

The origin of this receptor is an adult in good health and CMV-seronegative. This chain uses TRBV29-1 with TRBJ2-6; 7 bases fit TRBD1. The specimen was memory CD4+ T cells from blood. CDR3 bases: TGCAGCGGGTGGACAGGCTCTGGGGCCAACGTCCTGACTTTC. This gives the protein CSGWTGSGANVLTF.